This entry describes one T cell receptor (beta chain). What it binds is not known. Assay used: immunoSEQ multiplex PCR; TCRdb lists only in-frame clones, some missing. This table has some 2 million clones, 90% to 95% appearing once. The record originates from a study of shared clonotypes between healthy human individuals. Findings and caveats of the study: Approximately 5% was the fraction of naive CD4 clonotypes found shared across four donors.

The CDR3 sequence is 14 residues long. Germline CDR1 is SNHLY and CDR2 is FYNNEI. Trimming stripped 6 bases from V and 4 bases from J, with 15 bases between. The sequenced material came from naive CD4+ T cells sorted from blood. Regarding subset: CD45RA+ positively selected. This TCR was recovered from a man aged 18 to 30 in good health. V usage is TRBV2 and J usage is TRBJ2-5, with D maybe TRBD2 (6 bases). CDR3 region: CASRGDSFAETQYF. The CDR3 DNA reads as TGTGCCAGCAGGGGGGACTCGTTTGCAGAGACCCAGTACTTC.